This T cell receptor (beta chain) was observed in a study of T cells in Graves' hyperthyroidism and ophthalmopathy. The hyperthyroidism patients had all been newly diagnosed, and their disease duration was under 2 months. Their ages ranged from 18 to 65 years. Uncontrolled infection, other autoimmune disease, pregnancy or lactation barred patients from enrollment. In this sample, this clonotype turned up many times. The antigen is unknown. Whole-study results and caveats: Stable hyperthyroidism was separated from ophthalmopathy by a model based on 13 V-J features. Ophthalmopathy, as predicted by the model, came a median roughly 6.8 months after the prediction.

RNA transcripts were the template for amplifying TCR beta CDR3 regions. Using the HTBI primer set, a first-round RT-PCR was run on the TCR CDR3. Each CDR3 protein gets one entry after TCRdb re-called the multiplex PCR reads with MiXCR. The sample gives about 320,000 distinct CDR3 sequences, 16% of which show up once; around 35% is in the top ten. The V and J ends lost 1 base and 6 bases respectively, with 10 bases between them. This CDR3 contains 13 residues. The sequencing input was blood. The clonotype was recovered from a man aged 25 to 40 with Graves' hyperthyroidism. The chain uses TRBV12-3 or TRBV12-4 and TRBJ2-7; TRBD1 or TRBD2 may be the D gene (5 bases each). This CDR3 reads CASSLGGVGEQYF. The CDR3 DNA is TGTGCCAGCAGTTTAGGAGGGGTTGGCGAGCAGTACTTC.